This T cell receptor beta chain was recovered during a study of CD8 T cells in Susac syndrome. The table lists this clonotype with a count of one. In blood CD8+ and CD4+ T cells, TCR beta underwent sequencing. This CDR3 has 11 residues. Trimming removed 7 bases from V and 2 bases from J, with 9 bases in between. Germline V lookup: CDR1 SQVTM, CDR2 ANQGSEA. The RNA input was roughly 0.45 to 1 ug, and it was reverse transcribed with random hexamers. TCR beta CDR3 was amplified by immunoSEQ covering 54 Vbeta and 13 Jbeta. TCRdb re-analysed the immunoSEQ multiplex PCR reads in MiXCR, keeping a single row per CDR3 protein. The sample has tens of thousands of distinct CDR3 sequences, around 94% seen once; the top ten hold 0.26%.

Sequencing was done on a sample of CD8+ T cells from PBMCs. The clonotype originates from a human donor in good health. This sequence joins TRBV29-1 and TRBJ2-7; D not certain. CDR3 coding DNA: TGCAGCGGGCGGTGGGCCTACGAGCAGTACTTC. Translation gives CSGRWAYEQYF.